The 24 T cell receptor beta chains below all came from one sample that was sequenced in a study of blood T cell repertoires in COVID-19. Here immunoSEQ multiplex PCR was the method, and the copy in TCRdb shows in-frame clones only, minus some. The table lists about 240,000 clones, 75% to 90% of them singletons. Input material: PBMCs or T cells enriched from blood (not recorded which). These receptors were taken from a woman in her 40s with acute COVID-19.

V usage is TRBV10-2 and J usage is TRBJ2-5, with TRBD2 matching over 7 bases. The CDR3 length is 14 residues. Trimming removed 2 bases from V and 2 bases from J; junction bases left unmatched: 2. Germline CDR1 WSHSY, CDR2 SAAADI. The CDR3 DNA reads as TGCGCCAGCAGTGAGGTTAGCGGGCAAGAGACCCAGTACTTC. As protein: CASSEVSGQETQYF.

The chain has TRBV2 and TRBJ2-1; D may be TRBD2 (5 bases). CDR1 and CDR2 from the germline V gene are SNHLY and FYNNEI. The CDR3 extends over 12 amino acids. The V end lost 4 bases, the J end lost 12 bases, and 13 bases lay between the germline ends. The CDR3 loop is CASSVDPRGQFF. CDR3 in DNA: TGTGCCAGCAGTGTGGACCCCCGGGGGCAGTTCTTC.

V gene TRBV7-9 combines with J gene TRBJ1-2, with D perhaps TRBD1 (5 bases). In germline, CDR1 is SEHNR, CDR2 FQNEAQ (reference sequence). Trimming left V 0 bases short and J 4 bases short, with 12 bases between. There are 15 residues in the CDR3. The CDR3 bases are TGTGCCAGCAGCTTAGCGTCTCGGCAGGGCTATGGCTACACCTTC. Residues: CASSLASRQGYGYTF. Variable domain in full (rest from reference TRBV7-9 and TRBJ1-2): DTGVSQNPRHKITKRGQNVTFRCDPISEHNRLYWYRQTLGQGPEFLTYFQNEAQLEKSRLLSDRFSAERPKGSFSTLEIQRTEQGDSAMYLCASSLASRQGYGYTFGSGTRLTVV.

The V call is TRBV5-1, the J call TRBJ2-7; 8 nucleotides agree with TRBD2. Germline V CDR1 and CDR2: SGHRS, YFSETQ. This CDR3 has 15 residues. V shed 0 bases and J 0 bases; nucleotides not matched to a gene: 2. The CDR3 bases are TGCGCCAGCAGCTTGGAAGCGGGAGACTCCTACGAGCAGTACTTC. It codes for CASSLEAGDSYEQYF.

The chain recombines TRBV12-3 or TRBV12-4 with TRBJ2-1; D remains unclear. Trimming shortened V by 6 bases and J by 6 bases, and 6 bases separated the two germline ends. The CDR3 runs to 11 residues. CDR3 residues: CASRLFNEQFF. CDR3 DNA: TGTGCCAGCAGACTTTTCAATGAGCAGTTCTTC.

The chain carries TRBV6-5 and TRBJ2-7; D might be TRBD1 (6 bases). Trimming removed 3 bases from V and 7 bases from J, with 10 bases in between. CDR1 and CDR2 (germline): MNHEY, SVGAGI. This CDR3 has 12 amino acids. CDR3 in amino acids: CASSYTQGEQYF. In DNA form, the CDR3 reads TGTGCCAGCAGTTATACCCAGGGGGAGCAGTACTTC.

The chain links TRBV19 to TRBJ2-7; 8 bases align to TRBD2. With V trimmed by 7 bases and J by 5 bases, 10 bases remained unmatched. The CDR3 consists of 14 residues. The germline CDR1 and CDR2 sequences are LNHDA and SQIVND (reference sequence). DNA for the CDR3: TGTGCCAGTAATCGTGGGGAGCGGGAGAACGAGCAGTACTTC. Its translation is CASNRGERENEQYF.

The chain joins TRBV7-3 to TRBJ2-1, with a tentative D call TRBD2 (7 bases). The V end lost 4 bases, the J end lost 5 bases, and 15 bases lay between the germline ends. The CDR3 has 15 residues. Germline lookup yields CDR1 SGHTA and CDR2 FQGTGA. CDR3 nucleotides: TGTGCCAGCAGCTCTAGAGGGGGACTACACAATGAGCAGTTCTTC. Translation: CASSSRGGLHNEQFF.

In nucleotides, the CDR3 is TGTGCCAGCAGCTTGGGGACAGGGGGCGAAGATACGCAGTATTTT. It translates to CASSLGTGGEDTQYF. The chain has TRBV5-5 and TRBJ2-3; the match to TRBD1 covers 11 bases. The length of the CDR3 is 15 residues. Germline V CDR1 and CDR2: SGHKS, YYEKEE (reference sequence). V lost 0 bases and J lost 5; bases outside the gene matches: 2.

This clone was detected only a few times. The chain links TRBV2 to TRBJ2-2; a possible D gene is TRBD2 (5 bases). Germline V gives CDR1 SNHLY, CDR2 FYNNEI. V lost 1 base and J lost 4, with 7 bases in between. The CDR3 spans 14 residues. The CDR3 region is CASSEVRATGELFF. The CDR3 DNA sequence: TGTGCCAGCAGTGAAGTGAGGGCCACCGGGGAGCTGTTTTTT. Full variable domain (rest looked up from reference TRBV2 and TRBJ2-2): EPEVTQTPSHQVTQMGQEVILRCVPISNHLYFYWYRQILGQKVEFLVSFYNNEISEKSEIFDDQFSVERPDGSNFTLKIRSTKLEDSAMYFCASSEVRATGELFFGEGSRLTVL.

The V call is TRBV4-1, the J call TRBJ2-7; 8 bases fit TRBD1. The CDR3 spans 17 residues. Germline trimming cut 0 bases from V and 0 bases from J; bases unmatched to any gene: 7. Germline V gene sequence: CDR1 MGHRA, CDR2 YSYEKL. As DNA, the CDR3 is TGCGCCAGCAGCCAAGATGAGGACAGGGAACCCTCCTACGAGCAGTACTTC. Translating it yields CASSQDEDREPSYEQYF.

V usage is TRBV5-4 and J usage is TRBJ1-1; the match to TRBD1 covers 11 bases. Trimming removed 2 bases from V and 5 bases from J; junction bases left unmatched: 5. CDR3 size: 15 residues. CDR1 and CDR2 (germline): SGHNT, YYREEE (reference sequence). The CDR3, as DNA: TGTGCCAGCAGCTTTGGGACAGGGGGTCGTACTGAAGCTTTCTTT. This gives the protein CASSFGTGGRTEAFF.

This clone came up once. The chain employs TRBV5-5 and TRBJ2-6, with a possible D match to TRBD1 (6 bases). The germline gives CDR1 SGHKS, CDR2 YYEKEE (reference sequence). The germline V and J ends were trimmed by 4 bases and 0 bases, with 17 bases remaining between them. The CDR3 extends over 18 amino acids. The CDR3 here is CASSPRQDPLSGANVLTF. DNA of the CDR3: TGTGCCAGCAGCCCTAGACAGGATCCGCTCTCTGGGGCCAACGTCCTGACTTTC.

In this sample, this clone turned up once. The rearrangement links TRBV5-1 to TRBJ1-5; TRBD1 agrees at 7 bases. CDR1 and CDR2 from the germline V gene are SGHRS and YFSETQ. J lost 6 bases, V lost 4 bases, and 10 bases had no gene match. This CDR3 has 15 residues. CDR3 region: CASSPTGAPVQPQHF. The CDR3 nucleotides read TGCGCCAGCAGCCCCACAGGGGCGCCTGTTCAGCCCCAGCATTTT.

This sequence joins TRBV4-2 and TRBJ2-1; D remains unclear. V was pared by 4 bases and J by 6 bases, with 16 bases between. CDR1 and CDR2 from the germline V gene are LGHNA and YNFKEQ. This CDR3 has 15 amino acids. The CDR3 loop is CASSLLSSKINEQFF. The CDR3 nucleotides are TGTGCCAGCAGCCTCCTCTCCTCTAAAATCAATGAGCAGTTCTTC.

The chain has TRBV28 and TRBJ2-2; D unclear. In germline, CDR1 is MDHEN, CDR2 SYDVKM. The CDR3 is 14 amino acids. V lost 1 base and J lost 3, with 6 bases in between. CDR3 in amino acids: CASSLFSDTGELFF. The CDR3 nucleotides are TGTGCCAGCAGTTTATTTTCGGACACCGGGGAGCTGTTTTTT.

V usage is TRBV29-1 and J usage is TRBJ1-1; 9 bases are a match to TRBD1. CDR1 is SQVTM and CDR2 is ANQGSEA in the germline V gene. V dropped 4 bases and J dropped 5; count of bases not matched to a gene: 5. The CDR3 totals 13 residues. CDR3 DNA sequence: TGCAGCGTTGCCGGACAGGGGAAGACTGAAGCTTTCTTT. Protein: CSVAGQGKTEAFF.

CDR3 amino acids: CASSLEPGLGETQYF. CDR3 nucleotides: TGCGCCAGCAGCTTGGAACCGGGACTAGGAGAGACCCAGTACTTC. The chain employs TRBV5-1 and TRBJ2-5, with 8 bases that match TRBD2. Germline loops: CDR1 SGHRS, CDR2 YFSETQ. The CDR3 extends over 15 amino acids. Germline trimming cut 0 bases from V and 4 bases from J; bases unmatched to any gene: 5.

This clone showed up just a few times. The chain couples TRBV24-1 to TRBJ2-2, with no clear D. Germline lookup yields CDR1 KGHDR and CDR2 SFDVKD. This CDR3 is built from 13 residues. Trimming shortened V by 5 bases and J by 1 base, and 4 bases separated the two germline ends. CDR3 protein: CATSAKNTGELFF. In DNA form, the CDR3 reads TGTGCCACCAGTGCTAAGAACACCGGGGAGCTGTTTTTT.

V is TRBV5-3 and J is TRBJ2-1; TRBD1 matches 7 bases. TRBV5-3 counts as an open reading frame of uncertain function. J gave up 9 bases and V 4 bases, and 19 bases lay outside the gene matches. CDR3 length: 17 amino acids. CDR3 sequence (DNA): TGTGCCAGAAGCCAGAGCGGCGGAACAGGGGACCTCGGTGAGCAGTTCTTC. Translation gives CARSQSGGTGDLGEQFF.

The chain is built from TRBV19 and TRBJ2-3; tentatively, D is TRBD2 (5 bases). V was trimmed by 6 bases and J by 3 bases, leaving 13 bases between them. This CDR3 is 14 amino acids long. From germline, CDR1 is LNHDA and CDR2 SQIVND (reference sequence). CDR3 sequence reads: CASRLDWSTDTQYF. The DNA for the CDR3 is TGTGCCAGTAGATTGGACTGGTCGACAGATACGCAGTATTTT.

The genes are TRBV30 and TRBJ2-1; D perhaps matches TRBD1 (5 bases). CDR1 GTSNPN and CDR2 SVGIG come from the germline V gene (reference sequence). V dropped 3 bases and J dropped 8 bases, with 14 bases sitting between them. The CDR3 spans 13 residues. The CDR3 here is CAWSLLRGYEQFF. CDR3 bases: TGTGCCTGGAGCCTCCTAAGGGGCTATGAGCAGTTCTTC. The complete variable domain, with remaining parts taken from reference TRBV30 and TRBJ2-1, reads SQTIHQWPATLVQPVGSPLSLECTVEGTSNPNLYWYRQAAGRGLQLLFYSVGIGQISSEVPQNLSASRPQDRQFILSSKKLLLSDSGFYLCAWSLLRGYEQFFGPGTRLTVL.

The V and J genes are TRBV7-3 and TRBJ2-2; 8 bases fit TRBD1. The CDR3 extends over 16 amino acids. V lost 4 bases and J lost 2; bases outside the gene matches: 6. Germline V lookup: CDR1 SGHTA, CDR2 FQGTGA. CDR3 coding DNA: TGTGCCAGCAGCTCAGGGACAGGAATAAACACCGGGGAGCTGTTTTTT. It encodes CASSSGTGINTGELFF.

The rearrangement uses TRBV2 and TRBJ1-2; tentative D call: TRBD1 (6 bases). The CDR3 has 15 residues. Trimming took off 1 base at V and 2 bases at J, with 11 bases between the two ends. Germline V lookup: CDR1 SNHLY, CDR2 FYNNEI. The CDR3 spells CASSEEGTGNYGYTF. Written as DNA, the CDR3 is TGTGCCAGCAGTGAAGAAGGAACAGGGAACTATGGCTACACCTTC. Using reference TRBV2 and TRBJ1-2 for the parts outside the CDR3, the full variable domain is EPEVTQTPSHQVTQMGQEVILRCVPISNHLYFYWYRQILGQKVEFLVSFYNNEISEKSEIFDDQFSVERPDGSNFTLKIRSTKLEDSAMYFCASSEEGTGNYGYTFGSGTRLTVV.